This T cell receptor (beta chain) was sequenced in a study of T cell responses to AZD1222 COVID-19 vaccine. Concerning this clone: Its target is not known. Different DNA sequences within this sample yield the same CDR3.

The ends lost 5 bases at V and 10 bases at J; junction bases unmatched: 9. The CDR3 is 15 amino acids. Per germline, CDR1 MNHEY and CDR2 SVGEGT. Repertoires were generated with immunoSEQ multiplex PCR, while TCRdb's copy carries only in-frame clones and drops some. The sample has 100,000 to 150,000 clones; more than 70% are singletons. Study-level results: The span of vaccine-associated CD4 TCRs extended across spike, with dominance at 160-218 and 743-854. Compared with day 0, the breadth and depth of the Spike-specific TCR repertoire rose significantly after two doses of AZD1222. The reported proportion of spike-specific TCRs targeting unmutated variant regions was nearly half. Recipients of AZD1222 seropositive at baseline numbered only 5 to 7.

This sequence was found in an adult in good health. This sequence joins TRBV6-2 or TRBV6-3 and TRBJ2-1; 12 bases map to TRBD2. The specimen comprised peripheral blood, sampled on day 0 of AZD1222 vaccination. The CDR3 reads CASSTQTSGSGEQFF. In nucleotides, the CDR3 is TGTGCCAGCAGTACCCAGACTAGCGGGAGCGGCGAGCAGTTCTTC.